This T cell receptor (beta chain) was obtained from a study of OX40 agonist ivuxolimab in advanced cancers. Study-level background: Melanoma, hepatocellular carcinoma, head and neck or renal cell cancer occurred in dose-escalation patients. Whole-study findings and limits: Dose levels from 0.1 to 3.0 mg/kg saw CD4+ and CD8+ blood T cells expand clonally by week 6.

Turning to this clone: Antigen unknown.

The CDR3 is 11 amino acids. With 11 bases clipped from V and 4 bases from J, the junction kept 4 bases outside the gene matches. Germline V gene data show CDR1 as MNHNY and CDR2 as SVGAGI (reference sequence). Assay used: immunoSEQ multiplex PCR; TCRdb lists only in-frame clones, some missing. The repertoire consists of approximately 57,000 clones, with 80% to 90% occurring once and the leading ten covering about 3.5%. Autoimmune disease history or systemic immunosuppression was exclusionary. The rearrangement links TRBV6-6 to TRBJ1-2; 7 bases fit TRBD1. Sequencing used CD4+ or CD8+ T cells sorted from blood, obtained in a trial of the OX40 agonist ivuxolimab. The clonotype was recovered from an adult with an advanced solid tumor such as melanoma, head and neck, liver or kidney cancer. The CDR3 bases are TGTGCCGGACGACAGGGCTATGGCTACACCTTC. It yields the protein CAGRQGYGYTF.